The 22 T cell receptor beta chains reported below all come from one sample, sequenced in a study of blood T cells in healthy people across ages. Then a second PCR, running roughly 7 to 12 cycles, was carried out with a sample-barcoded 5' primer and a J-beta primer mix. One entry per CDR3 protein, called by TCRdb with MiXCR from the 5' RACE reads. Among under 850,000 distinct CDR3 sequences listed, under 40% were seen once. Sequencing was performed on blood. These receptors were obtained from a man aged 18 to 29 in good health.

As to this clonotype: This may be a read error, as it is one base from a much larger clone. The V gene is TRBV7-2, the J gene TRBJ2-1; 8 bases line up with TRBD1. This CDR3 region has 17 residues. Germline V CDR1 and CDR2: SGHTA, FQGNSA. CDR3: CASSLILTRQGNNERFF. CDR3 nucleotide sequence: TGTGCCAGCAGCTTAATACTCACGAGACAGGGGAACAATGAGCGGTTCTTC.

The V call is TRBV4-3, the J call TRBJ2-6; perhaps TRBD1 as D (5 bases). In germline, CDR1 is LGHNA, CDR2 YSLEER. Between the trimmed V and J ends, which lost 4 bases and 8 bases, there was a span of 12 bases. The CDR3 spans 14 residues. The CDR3 nucleotides read TGCGCCAGCAGCCCCCAGGCAGGGACCAACGTCCTGACTTTC. Its protein product is CASSPQAGTNVLTF.

This clonotype was found a few times. The gene calls are TRBV7-9 and TRBJ1-4; 7 nucleotides agree with TRBD1. Germline V gives CDR1 SEHNR, CDR2 FQNEAQ (reference sequence). The CDR3 consists of 15 residues. The V and J ends lost 5 bases and 8 bases, in that order; junction bases with no gene match: 11. The CDR3: CASSGGTVRGEKLFF. As DNA, the CDR3 is TGTGCCAGCAGCGGGGGGACAGTTCGTGGAGAAAAACTGTTTTTT.

This clonotype was picked up a small number of times. The V gene is TRBV20-1, the J gene TRBJ1-2; TRBD1 agrees at 11 bases. The V gene end was trimmed by 5 bases and the J gene end by 6 bases; junction bases not matched to a gene: 11. Germline V gene data show CDR1 as DFQATT and CDR2 as SNEGSKA (reference sequence). This CDR3 has 15 residues. CDR3 in amino acids: CSAPIGGTGGNGYTF. The CDR3 DNA is TGCAGTGCTCCAATAGGCGGGACAGGGGGTAATGGCTACACCTTC.

The sample holds a few counts of this clonotype. The chain has TRBV20-1 and TRBJ2-2; D is perhaps TRBD1 or TRBD2 (6 bases each). The CDR3 contains 13 residues. Per germline, CDR1 DFQATT and CDR2 SNEGSKA (reference sequence). Trimming removed 7 bases from V and 4 bases from J, with 13 bases in between. The CDR3 region is CSVSGALTGELFF. Written as DNA, the CDR3 is TGCAGTGTGTCGGGGGCGCTCACCGGGGAGCTGTTTTTT.

A note on this clonotype: A much more abundant neighbour one base away suggests this may be a read error. The rearrangement uses TRBV7-2 and TRBJ2-5; 7 bases agree with TRBD1. The germline V gene encodes CDR1 SGHTA and CDR2 FQGNSA. The CDR3 contains 14 residues. CDR3 nucleotide sequence: TGTGCCAGCAGCTCACAGGGGTACCAAGGGACCCAGTACTTC. It codes for CASSSQGYQGTQYF.

V gene TRBV20-1 combines with J gene TRBJ2-1; maybe TRBD2 (5 bases). Trimming removed 2 bases at V and 3 bases at J, with 20 bases between. The CDR3 has 17 amino acids. Germline CDR1 and CDR2: DFQATT and SNEGSKA (reference sequence). The chain's CDR3 is CSARPTSDGSLYNEQFF. The CDR3 DNA is TGCAGTGCTAGACCTACTAGTGACGGTTCGCTCTACAATGAGCAGTTCTTC.

This clonotype was found a few times. The chain carries TRBV28 and TRBJ1-4; no reliable D call. Trimming pared 6 bases from V and 0 bases from J, leaving 11 bases between. Germline V gene data show CDR1 as MDHEN and CDR2 as SYDVKM. The CDR3 extends over 15 amino acids. The CDR3 nucleotides read TGTGCCAGCAGAACCACCATTGCAACTAATGAAAAACTGTTTTTT. Its protein product is CASRTTIATNEKLFF.

In regard to this clonotype: A read error may be the cause here, since a much bigger clone is one base away. This chain connects TRBV12-3 or TRBV12-4 to TRBJ2-7; 8 positions match TRBD1. The J call may be incorrect, as the DNA end agrees better with TRBJ2-5. CDR3 length equals 13 residues. The CDR3 sequence: CTSSKRQGETQYF. CDR3 in DNA: TGTACCAGCAGTAAACGACAGGGGGAGACCCAGTACTTC.

This clonotype was seen a few times. This chain links TRBV27 with TRBJ1-1; maybe TRBD1 (5 bases). Trimming left V 0 bases short and J 0 bases short, with 11 bases between. The germline CDR1 and CDR2 sequences are MNHEY and SMNVEV (reference sequence). The CDR3 extends over 16 amino acids. CDR3 coding DNA: TGTGCCAGCAGTTTATCCCAGGGCGCCATGAACACTGAAGCTTTCTTT. As protein: CASSLSQGAMNTEAFF.

The CDR3 region has the DNA TGTGCCAGCGCTATGGCCCCGATAAAAAACATTCAGTACTTC. The encoded protein is CASAMAPIKNIQYF. The rearrangement links TRBV12-3 or TRBV12-4 to TRBJ2-4, with D uncertain. This CDR3 contains 14 residues. V shed 8 bases and J shed 4 bases, with 15 bases lying between them.

This clonotype was recorded many times. The chain is built from TRBV5-5 and TRBJ2-3; perhaps TRBD1 as D (5 bases). CDR3 size: 15 residues. Between the trimmed V and J ends, which lost 0 bases and 1 base, there was a span of 9 bases. CDR1 and CDR2 (germline): SGHKS, YYEKEE (reference sequence). Written as DNA, the CDR3 is TGTGCCAGCAGCTTGGGGACAACCCGCACAGATACGCAGTATTTT. Residues: CASSLGTTRTDTQYF. The complete variable domain, with remaining parts taken from reference TRBV5-5 and TRBJ2-3, reads DAGVTQSPTHLIKTRGQQVTLRCSPISGHKSVSWYQQVLGQGPQFIFQYYEKEERGRGNFPDRFSARQFPNYSSELNVNALLLGDSALYLCASSLGTTRTDTQYFGPGTRLTVL.

This clonotype was seen many times. This rearrangement joins TRBV20-1 to TRBJ2-4, with no clear D. The CDR3 has 12 amino acids. With 3 bases removed from V and 5 bases from J, the gap between germline ends came to 8 bases. Germline V lookup: CDR1 DFQATT, CDR2 SNEGSKA (reference sequence). The CDR3 region is CSASEGQNIQYF. CDR3 nucleotides: TGCAGTGCTAGTGAAGGGCAAAACATTCAGTACTTC.

This clonotype was seen at least ten times. This chain connects TRBV4-2 to TRBJ2-3, with a tentative D call TRBD2 (5 bases). This CDR3 is 15 amino acids long. The germline V gene encodes CDR1 LGHNA and CDR2 YNFKEQ. V gave up 1 base and J gave up 6 bases, with 14 bases separating them. The CDR3 region is CASSQAPRGSDTQYF. CDR3 coding DNA: TGTGCCAGCAGCCAAGCCCCCCGGGGTTCGGATACGCAGTATTTT.

The genes are TRBV6-5 and TRBJ2-3; weak D call: TRBD1 (6 bases). Trimming cost V 5 bases and J 1 base, with 16 bases left between them. The CDR3 consists of 16 residues. The V gene's germline CDR1 is MNHEY and CDR2 SVGAGI. Here the CDR3 reads CASSTHRASGTDTQYF. Written as DNA, the CDR3 is TGTGCCAGCAGTACTCACAGGGCGTCTGGCACAGATACGCAGTATTTT.

The chain recombines TRBV5-1 with TRBJ2-7; D gene uncertain. The germline V gene encodes CDR1 SGHRS and CDR2 YFSETQ. The CDR3 has 13 amino acids. Trimming shortened V by 4 bases and J by 7 bases, and 15 bases separated the two germline ends. The CDR3 DNA reads TGCGCCAGCAGCACACCCTCCCACAATGAGCAGTACTTC. Translation: CASSTPSHNEQYF.

The V call is TRBV4-2, the J call TRBJ1-1; the D gene is possibly TRBD1 (6 bases). With 1 base removed from V and 7 bases from J, the gap between germline ends came to 19 bases. Germline V gives CDR1 LGHNA, CDR2 YNFKEQ. The CDR3 runs to 16 residues. The CDR3 DNA sequence: TGTGCCAGCAGCCAAGGGGTGGGGGCGCGTTCACATGAAGCTTTCTTT. It translates to CASSQGVGARSHEAFF.

The chain joins TRBV7-2 to TRBJ1-2; no clear D. This CDR3 contains 15 residues. V was trimmed by 5 bases and J by 0 bases, leaving 13 bases between them. Germline loops: CDR1 SGHTA, CDR2 FQGNSA. CDR3 amino acids: CASSKFLLANYGYTF. DNA of the CDR3: TGTGCCAGCAGCAAATTTCTATTAGCTAACTATGGCTACACCTTC.

This clonotype appeared a few times. The genes are TRBV3-1 and TRBJ2-1, with D maybe TRBD1 (6 bases). Per germline, CDR1 LGHDT and CDR2 YNNKEL (reference sequence). V lost 1 base to trimming and J lost 6 bases, with 13 bases between them. The CDR3 totals 15 residues. The CDR3 bases are TGTGCCAGCAGCCAAGCTCTAGGGGGTTTCAATGAGCAGTTCTTC. As protein: CASSQALGGFNEQFF.

V is TRBV12-3 or TRBV12-4 and J is TRBJ1-4, with 10 bases identical to TRBD1. The J segment lost 4 bases and the V segment lost 6 bases, leaving 8 bases of the junction unmatched. This CDR3 region has 16 residues. In DNA form, the CDR3 reads TGTGCCAGCAGGACCGGACAGGGGGTCTATAATGAAAAACTGTTTTTT. As protein: CASRTGQGVYNEKLFF.

The chain uses TRBV27 and TRBJ2-3; 12 bases are shared with TRBD1. Trimming cost V 6 bases and J 6 bases; bases outside gene matches: 7. This CDR3 is built from 15 residues. Looked up from germline, CDR1 is MNHEY and CDR2 is SMNVEV (reference sequence). The CDR3 DNA reads TGTGCCAGCAGCACCGGGACAGGGGGCTTGGATACGCAGTATTTT. Protein sequence: CASSTGTGGLDTQYF.

A few counts support this clonotype. The chain joins TRBV13 to TRBJ2-1, with D possibly being TRBD2 (5 bases). CDR1 PRHDT and CDR2 FYEKMQ come from the germline V gene (reference sequence). The CDR3 runs to 14 residues. V gave up 0 bases and J gave up 5 bases, with 8 bases separating them. The CDR3 reads CASSLGGVHNEQFF. The CDR3 DNA follows: TGTGCCAGCAGCTTAGGCGGGGTTCACAATGAGCAGTTCTTC.